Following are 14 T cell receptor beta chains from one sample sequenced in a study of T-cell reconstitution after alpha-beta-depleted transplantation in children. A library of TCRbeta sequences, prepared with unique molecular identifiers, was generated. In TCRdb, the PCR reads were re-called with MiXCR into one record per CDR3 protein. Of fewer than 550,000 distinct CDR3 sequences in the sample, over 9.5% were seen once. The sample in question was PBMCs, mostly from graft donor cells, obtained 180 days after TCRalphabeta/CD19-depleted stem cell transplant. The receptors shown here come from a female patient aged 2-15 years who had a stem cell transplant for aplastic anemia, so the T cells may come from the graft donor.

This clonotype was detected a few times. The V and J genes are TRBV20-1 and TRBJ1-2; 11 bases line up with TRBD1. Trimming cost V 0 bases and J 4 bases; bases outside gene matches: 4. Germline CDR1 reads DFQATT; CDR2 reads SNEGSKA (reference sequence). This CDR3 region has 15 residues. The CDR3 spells CSARDRGQGAYGYTF. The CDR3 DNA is TGCAGTGCTAGAGATCGAGGACAGGGGGCCTATGGCTACACCTTC.

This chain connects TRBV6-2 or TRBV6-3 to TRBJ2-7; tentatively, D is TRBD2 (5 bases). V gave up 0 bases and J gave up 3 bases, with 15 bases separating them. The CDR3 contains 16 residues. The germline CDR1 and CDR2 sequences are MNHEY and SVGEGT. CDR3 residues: CASSYSKAHRGYEQYF. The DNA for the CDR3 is TGTGCCAGCAGTTACTCGAAGGCTCACCGGGGCTACGAGCAGTACTTC.

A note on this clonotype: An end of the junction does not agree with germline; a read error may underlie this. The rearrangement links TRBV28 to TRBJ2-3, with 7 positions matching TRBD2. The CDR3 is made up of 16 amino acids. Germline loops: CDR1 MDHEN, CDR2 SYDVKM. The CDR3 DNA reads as TGTGCCAGCAGTTTCATCGGCGGGGGACGCACAAATACGCAGTATTTT. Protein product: CASSFIGGGRTNTQYF.

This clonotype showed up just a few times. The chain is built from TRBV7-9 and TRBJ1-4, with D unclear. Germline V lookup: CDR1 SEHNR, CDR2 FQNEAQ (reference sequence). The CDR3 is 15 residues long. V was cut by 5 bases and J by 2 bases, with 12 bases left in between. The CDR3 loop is CASSPRPATNEKLFF. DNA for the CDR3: TGTGCCAGCAGCCCGCGGCCAGCCACTAATGAAAAACTGTTTTTT.

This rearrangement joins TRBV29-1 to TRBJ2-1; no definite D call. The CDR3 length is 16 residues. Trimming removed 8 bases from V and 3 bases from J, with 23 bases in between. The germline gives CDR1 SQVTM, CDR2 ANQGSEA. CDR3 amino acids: CSLGGGTPLGYNEQFF. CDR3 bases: TGCAGCCTCGGTGGCGGCACTCCCTTGGGCTACAATGAGCAGTTCTTC.

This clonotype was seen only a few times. For the CDR3, the DNA is TGTGCCAGCAGTTCCGGAAGCGAGCAGTACTTC. Translated, it gives CASSSGSEQYF. The V and J genes are TRBV12-3 or TRBV12-4 and TRBJ2-7, with unresolved D. CDR3 length equals 11 residues. Trimming left V 4 bases short and J 6 bases short, with 7 bases between.

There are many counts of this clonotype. The CDR3 DNA follows: TGCAGTGCTAGGGGAAAACCGGGACAGGGGTCCTACGAGCAGTACTTC. Amino acid sequence: CSARGKPGQGSYEQYF. The chain combines TRBV20-1 with TRBJ2-7; 10 bases are a match to TRBD1. The germline CDR1 and CDR2 sequences are DFQATT and SNEGSKA (reference sequence). This CDR3 has 16 residues. The ends lost 3 bases at V and 1 base at J; junction bases unmatched: 9.

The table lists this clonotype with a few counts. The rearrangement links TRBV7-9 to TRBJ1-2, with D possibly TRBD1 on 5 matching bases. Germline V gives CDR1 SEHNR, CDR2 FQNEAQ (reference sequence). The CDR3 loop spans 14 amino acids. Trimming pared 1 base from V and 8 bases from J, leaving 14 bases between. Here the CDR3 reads CASSLDPARAGYTF. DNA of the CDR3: TGTGCCAGCAGCTTAGACCCAGCCAGGGCGGGCTACACCTTC.

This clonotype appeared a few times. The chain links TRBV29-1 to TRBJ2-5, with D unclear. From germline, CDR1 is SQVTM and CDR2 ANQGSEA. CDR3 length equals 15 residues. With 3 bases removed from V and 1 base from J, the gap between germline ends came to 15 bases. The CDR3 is CSVDSTIRTQETQYF. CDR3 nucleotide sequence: TGCAGCGTTGATTCGACAATTAGGACCCAAGAGACCCAGTACTTC.

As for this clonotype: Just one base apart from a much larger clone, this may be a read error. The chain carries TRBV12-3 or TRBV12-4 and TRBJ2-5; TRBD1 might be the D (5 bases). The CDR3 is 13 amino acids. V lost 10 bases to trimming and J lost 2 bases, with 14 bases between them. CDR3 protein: CATSWRQQETQYF. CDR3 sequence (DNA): TGTGCCACCAGCTGGAGACAGCAAGAGACCCAGTACTTC.

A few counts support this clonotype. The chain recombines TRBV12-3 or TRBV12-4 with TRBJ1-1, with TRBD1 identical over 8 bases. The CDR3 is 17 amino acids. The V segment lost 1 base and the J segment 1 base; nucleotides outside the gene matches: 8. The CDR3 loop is CASSLVSGGGANTEAFF. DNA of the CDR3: TGTGCCAGCAGTTTAGTATCAGGGGGCGGGGCGAACACTGAAGCTTTCTTT.

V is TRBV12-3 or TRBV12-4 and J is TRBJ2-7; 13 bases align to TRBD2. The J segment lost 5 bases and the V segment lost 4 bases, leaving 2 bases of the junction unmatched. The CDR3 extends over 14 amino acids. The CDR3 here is CASSSGLAGDEQYF. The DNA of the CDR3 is TGTGCCAGCAGTTCTGGACTAGCGGGAGACGAGCAGTACTTC.

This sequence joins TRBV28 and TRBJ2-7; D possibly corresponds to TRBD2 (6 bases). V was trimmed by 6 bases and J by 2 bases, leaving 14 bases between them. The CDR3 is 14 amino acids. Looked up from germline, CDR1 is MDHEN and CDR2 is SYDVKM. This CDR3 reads CASRRGEGAYEQYF. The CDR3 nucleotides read TGTGCCAGCAGGCGGGGTGAGGGAGCCTACGAGCAGTACTTC.

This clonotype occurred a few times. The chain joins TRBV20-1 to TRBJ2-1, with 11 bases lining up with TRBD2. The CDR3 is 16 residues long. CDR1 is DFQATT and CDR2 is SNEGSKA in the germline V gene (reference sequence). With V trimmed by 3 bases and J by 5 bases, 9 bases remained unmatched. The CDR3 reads CSASDASGGWDNEQFF. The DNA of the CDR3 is TGCAGTGCTAGTGATGCTAGCGGGGGGTGGGACAATGAGCAGTTCTTC.